This TCR beta chain was sequenced in a study of post-analysis software for immune sequencing data. Study at large: The disease courses covered relapsing-remitting, secondary progressive and progressive-relapsing multiple sclerosis.

Trimming pared 2 bases from V and 4 bases from J, leaving 13 bases between. The CDR3 loop spans 15 amino acids. CDR1 and CDR2 (germline): ENHRY, SYGVKD. Findings of the study overall: Higher frequency in patients than in controls was seen for several TRBV segments, with TRBV5-6, TRBV5-1 and TRBV20-1 among them.

Unique molecular identifiers were present in the TCR beta cDNA libraries. Out of roughly 0.95 to 10 million T cells, a few hundred thousand cDNA molecules were generated. In TCRdb, the PCR reads were re-called with MiXCR into one record per CDR3 protein. Here the sample spans roughly 580,000 distinct CDR3 sequences, roughly 45% being singletons. Concerning this clonotype itself: Its antigen remains unidentified.

This clonotype was sampled from a girl aged 10 to 17 with multiple sclerosis. Sequencing input: blood. The V and J genes are TRBV10-3 and TRBJ2-3, with D unresolved. The CDR3 DNA reads TGTGCCATCAGTGAGCCCTTGGGTACGCCAGATACGCAGTATTTT. The encoded protein is CAISEPLGTPDTQYF.